The present T cell receptor (beta chain) was sequenced within a study of T cell responses to AZD1222 COVID-19 vaccine. This clone was seen a single time. Its specificity is not known. Data came from immunoSEQ multiplex PCR; TCRdb stores just in-frame clones and leaves some out. The table has approximately 200,000 clones, approximately 91% seen once; the top ten hold around 3.6%. The germline V gene has CDR1 SEHNR and CDR2 FQNEAQ (reference sequence). Germline trimming cut 5 bases from V and 4 bases from J; bases unmatched to any gene: 7. The length of the CDR3 is 14 residues. Second-dose timings of about 4 or about 12 weeks were pooled. Study-level findings and limits: Clonal diversity may have been underestimated in mostly white British donors. The study found Spike-specific TCR breadth and depth rose after two AZD1222 doses. Baseline serology detected seropositivity in only a handful of AZD1222 recipients.

The TCR comes from an adult who received the AZD1222 COVID-19 vaccine. The rearrangement links TRBV7-9 to TRBJ1-1; TRBD1 aligns across 7 bases. The sample consisted of peripheral blood, taken 28 days after the second AZD1222 dose. This CDR3 reads CASSLSGGGTEAFF. The CDR3, as DNA: TGTGCCAGCAGCCTCTCAGGGGGAGGCACTGAAGCTTTCTTT. Together with reference TRBV7-9 and TRBJ1-1, the CDR3 gives the full variable domain: DTGVSQNPRHKITKRGQNVTFRCDPISEHNRLYWYRQTLGQGPEFLTYFQNEAQLEKSRLLSDRFSAERPKGSFSTLEIQRTEQGDSAMYLCASSLSGGGTEAFFGQGTRLTVV.